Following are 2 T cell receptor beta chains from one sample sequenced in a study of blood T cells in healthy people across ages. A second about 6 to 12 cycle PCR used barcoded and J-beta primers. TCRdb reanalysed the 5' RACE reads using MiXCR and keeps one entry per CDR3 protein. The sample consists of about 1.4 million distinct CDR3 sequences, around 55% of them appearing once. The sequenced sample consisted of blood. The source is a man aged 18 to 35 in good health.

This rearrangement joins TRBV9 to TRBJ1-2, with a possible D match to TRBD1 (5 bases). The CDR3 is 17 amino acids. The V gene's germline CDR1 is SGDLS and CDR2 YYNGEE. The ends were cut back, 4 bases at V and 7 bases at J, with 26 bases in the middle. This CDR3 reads CASSPRSSGTALSGYTF. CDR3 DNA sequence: TGTGCCAGCAGCCCCCGTAGCAGCGGGACGGCATTGAGTGGCTACACCTTC.

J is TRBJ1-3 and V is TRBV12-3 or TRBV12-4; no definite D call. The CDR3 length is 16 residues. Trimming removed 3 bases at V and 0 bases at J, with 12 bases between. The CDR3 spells CASSLEWMSSGNTIYF. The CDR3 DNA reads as TGTGCCAGCAGTTTGGAGTGGATGAGCTCTGGAAACACCATATATTTT.